These T cell receptor beta chains were read from a single sample in a study of spatial heterogeneity in lung cancer. TCRdb fed the 5' RACE reads into MiXCR, producing one record per CDR3 protein. This sample yields more than 60,000 distinct CDR3 sequences, of which about 8% are seen a single time; approximately 6.3% belongs to the top ten. Specimen: PBMCs, collected at surgery. The receptors stem from a male donor with early-stage non-small cell lung cancer. CDR3s include the opening cysteine and the closing phenylalanine or tryptophan.

J gene: TRBJ2-3
V gene: TRBV18
CDR3 protein: CASSPLGGTDTQYF

J gene: TRBJ2-1
V gene: TRBV7-9
CDR3 protein: CASSLAGVKYNEQFF

J gene: TRBJ1-1
V gene: TRBV12-3/TRBV12-4
CDR3 protein: CASSLRGEAFF

J gene: TRBJ2-5
V gene: TRBV11-2
CDR3 protein: CASSPRTGSETQYF

J gene: TRBJ1-1
V gene: TRBV6-2/TRBV6-3
CDR3 protein: CASSRTNPEAFF

J gene: TRBJ2-1
V gene: TRBV7-9
CDR3 protein: CASSLGLAFYNEQFF

J gene: TRBJ2-1
V gene: TRBV29-1
CDR3 protein: CSPRQGMEQFF

J gene: TRBJ2-5
V gene: TRBV15
CDR3 protein: CATSLGGAAQETQYF

J gene: TRBJ2-1
V gene: TRBV11-1
CDR3 protein: CASSLVGRDNEQFF

J gene: TRBJ1-3
V gene: TRBV6-5
CDR3 protein: CASSLTFTPGNTIYF

J gene: TRBJ2-5
V gene: TRBV4-1
CDR3 protein: CASSLPGQETQYF

J gene: TRBJ1-5
V gene: TRBV6-6
CDR3 protein: CASSGSVVQPQHF

J gene: TRBJ2-2
V gene: TRBV12-3/TRBV12-4
CDR3 protein: CASIQRAGVGTGELFF

J gene: TRBJ2-7
V gene: TRBV4-1
CDR3 protein: CASSQGLNGAYEQYF

J gene: TRBJ1-5
V gene: TRBV5-8
CDR3 protein: CASSFTGGSQPQHF

J gene: TRBJ2-7
V gene: TRBV5-1
CDR3 protein: CASSLGSKTYEQYF

J gene: TRBJ2-1
V gene: TRBV5-1
CDR3 protein: CASSGGPGLATNYNEQFF

J gene: TRBJ2-1
V gene: TRBV23-1
CDR3 protein: CATGQGLGGNEQFF

J gene: TRBJ2-2
V gene: TRBV7-9
CDR3 protein: CASSLGTSNTGELFF

J gene: TRBJ2-1
V gene: TRBV4-1
CDR3 protein: CASSQVGNTYNEQFF

J gene: TRBJ2-3
V gene: TRBV5-1
CDR3 protein: CASSLGLVDTQYF

J gene: TRBJ1-1
V gene: TRBV27
CDR3 protein: CASSPPWANLNREAFF

J gene: TRBJ2-3
V gene: TRBV5-1
CDR3 protein: CASSLGLGTDTQYF

J gene: TRBJ1-1
V gene: TRBV6-5
CDR3 protein: CASSYSRAPNTEAFF

J gene: TRBJ2-5
V gene: TRBV12-3/TRBV12-4
CDR3 protein: CASSPLGWGETQYF

J gene: TRBJ1-4
V gene: TRBV19
CDR3 protein: CASSNLRVENEKLFF

J gene: TRBJ1-1
V gene: TRBV4-3
CDR3 protein: CASSQSSGDTEAFF

J gene: TRBJ1-1
V gene: TRBV10-1
CDR3 protein: CASSEWGMNTEAFF

J gene: TRBJ2-1
V gene: TRBV9
CDR3 protein: CASSPSSLGGAQSSYNEQFF

J gene: TRBJ2-1
V gene: TRBV4-3
CDR3 protein: CASSQDASGRTVNEQFF

J gene: TRBJ1-5
V gene: TRBV2
CDR3 protein: CASSERPGGSQPQHF

J gene: TRBJ2-2
V gene: TRBV19
CDR3 protein: CASSVTSGNTGELFF

J gene: TRBJ2-1
V gene: TRBV6-1
CDR3 protein: CASRVEGGAGDNEQFF

J gene: TRBJ1-1
V gene: TRBV6-2/TRBV6-3
CDR3 protein: CASTVDRVNTEAFF

J gene: TRBJ2-1
V gene: TRBV29-1
CDR3 protein: CSVATSPGDEQFF

J gene: TRBJ1-5
V gene: TRBV19
CDR3 protein: CASSIGDRSNQPQHF

J gene: TRBJ2-1
V gene: TRBV7-9
CDR3 protein: CASSLTVGLAETEQFF

J gene: TRBJ2-1
V gene: TRBV2
CDR3 protein: CASNRLAGAIGLF

J gene: TRBJ2-4
V gene: TRBV5-4
CDR3 protein: CASSFYGEDIQYF

J gene: TRBJ1-1
V gene: TRBV24-1
CDR3 protein: CATSDYYNTEAFF

J gene: TRBJ1-2
V gene: TRBV20-1
CDR3 protein: CSADHGTTNYGYTF

J gene: TRBJ2-5
V gene: TRBV25-1
CDR3 protein: CASRRETQYF

J gene: TRBJ2-7
V gene: TRBV11-1
CDR3 protein: CASSLTGTGLKYEQYF

J gene: TRBJ2-7
V gene: TRBV29-1
CDR3 protein: CSVGQIEQYF

J gene: TRBJ2-7
V gene: TRBV2
CDR3 protein: CASSYHVWGAREQYF

J gene: TRBJ1-1
V gene: TRBV20-1
CDR3 protein: CSAVLTRSTEAFF

J gene: TRBJ1-1
V gene: TRBV5-1
CDR3 protein: CASSYQGEWGTEAFF

J gene: TRBJ1-4
V gene: TRBV28
CDR3 protein: CASSMSGKQKLFF

J gene: TRBJ2-1
V gene: TRBV6-2/TRBV6-3
CDR3 protein: CASSSLSGSRYNEQFF

J gene: TRBJ1-4
V gene: TRBV7-9
CDR3 protein: CASSLQSGNEKLFF

J gene: TRBJ2-2
V gene: TRBV4-1
CDR3 protein: CASSQVRRDPGGTGELFF